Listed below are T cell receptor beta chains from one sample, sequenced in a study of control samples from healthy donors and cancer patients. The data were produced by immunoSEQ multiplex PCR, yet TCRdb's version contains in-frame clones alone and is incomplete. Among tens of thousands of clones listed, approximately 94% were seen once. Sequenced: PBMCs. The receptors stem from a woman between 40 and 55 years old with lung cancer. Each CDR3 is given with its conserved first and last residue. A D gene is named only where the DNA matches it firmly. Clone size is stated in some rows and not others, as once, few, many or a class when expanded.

CDR3aa: CASSFTGTEAFF
CDR3nt: TGTGCCAGCAGCTTCACAGGCACTGAAGCTTTCTTT
abundance: NA
v_gene: TRBV7-9
d_gene: NA
j_gene: TRBJ1-1

CDR3aa: CASSNVAQVSPNEKLFF
CDR3nt: TGTGCCAGTAGTAATGTGGCACAGGTGAGCCCCAATGAAAAACTGTTTTTT
abundance: NA
v_gene: TRBV19
d_gene: NA
j_gene: TRBJ1-4

CDR3aa: CASSQGGEDMSTDTQYF
CDR3nt: TGTGCCAGCAGCCAAGGGGGGGAGGATATGAGCACAGATACGCAGTATTTT
abundance: NA
v_gene: TRBV3-1/TRBV3-2
d_gene: NA
j_gene: TRBJ2-3

CDR3aa: CASSQGTGNQPQHF
CDR3nt: TGCGCCAGCAGCCAGGGGACAGGGAATCAGCCCCAGCATTTT
abundance: once
v_gene: TRBV4-1
d_gene: TRBD1
j_gene: TRBJ1-5

CDR3aa: CASSYSPEAEAFF
CDR3nt: TGTGCCAGCAGTTACTCCCCGGAGGCTGAAGCTTTCTTT
abundance: NA
v_gene: TRBV6-6
d_gene: NA
j_gene: TRBJ1-1

CDR3aa: CASSPTGVYGYTF
CDR3nt: TGTGCCAGCAGCCCGACAGGGGTCTATGGCTACACCTTC
abundance: NA
v_gene: TRBV7-9
d_gene: TRBD1
j_gene: TRBJ1-2

CDR3aa: CASRIGGTEAFF
CDR3nt: TGTGCCAGTAGAATAGGGGGGACTGAAGCTTTCTTT
abundance: NA
v_gene: TRBV19
d_gene: NA
j_gene: TRBJ1-1

CDR3aa: CASSLSIVGTEAFF
CDR3nt: TGTGCCAGCAGCTTGAGTATAGTGGGCACTGAAGCTTTCTTT
abundance: NA
v_gene: TRBV5-4
d_gene: NA
j_gene: TRBJ1-1

CDR3aa: CAWSLTGMGYGYTF
CDR3nt: TGTGCCTGGAGCTTGACAGGGATGGGTTATGGCTACACCTTC
abundance: NA
v_gene: TRBV30
d_gene: TRBD1
j_gene: TRBJ1-2

CDR3aa: CASSLSRSGRFSSTDTQYF
CDR3nt: TGCGCCAGCAGCTTGAGTCGCTCGGGGCGGTTCTCTAGCACAGATACGCAGTATTTT
abundance: NA
v_gene: TRBV5-1
d_gene: NA
j_gene: TRBJ2-3

CDR3aa: CASSFERTVDPLMNTEAFF
CDR3nt: TGTGCCAGCAGTTTCGAGAGGACCGTCGACCCCCTAATGAACACTGAAGCTTTCTTT
abundance: NA
v_gene: TRBV6-2/TRBV6-3
d_gene: NA
j_gene: TRBJ1-1

CDR3aa: CASSRSGRQPQHF
CDR3nt: TGTGCCAGCAGCCGTAGCGGCCGACAGCCCCAGCATTTT
abundance: NA
v_gene: TRBV6-2/TRBV6-3
d_gene: NA
j_gene: TRBJ1-5

CDR3aa: CATSERVGNTGELFF
CDR3nt: TGTGCCACCAGTGAAAGGGTAGGGAACACCGGGGAGCTGTTTTTT
abundance: NA
v_gene: TRBV24-1
d_gene: NA
j_gene: TRBJ2-2